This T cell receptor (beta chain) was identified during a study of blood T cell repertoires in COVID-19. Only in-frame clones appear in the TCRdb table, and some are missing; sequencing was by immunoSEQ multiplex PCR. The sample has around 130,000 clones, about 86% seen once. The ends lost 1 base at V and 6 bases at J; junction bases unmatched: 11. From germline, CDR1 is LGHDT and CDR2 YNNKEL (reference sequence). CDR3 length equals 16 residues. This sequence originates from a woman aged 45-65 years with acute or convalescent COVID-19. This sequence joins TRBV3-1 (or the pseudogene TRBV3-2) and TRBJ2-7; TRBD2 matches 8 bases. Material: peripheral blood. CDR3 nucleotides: TGTGCCAGCAGCCAAGGAAGTAGCGGGATCTTTCGCGAGCAGTACTTC. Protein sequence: CASSQGSSGIFREQYF.